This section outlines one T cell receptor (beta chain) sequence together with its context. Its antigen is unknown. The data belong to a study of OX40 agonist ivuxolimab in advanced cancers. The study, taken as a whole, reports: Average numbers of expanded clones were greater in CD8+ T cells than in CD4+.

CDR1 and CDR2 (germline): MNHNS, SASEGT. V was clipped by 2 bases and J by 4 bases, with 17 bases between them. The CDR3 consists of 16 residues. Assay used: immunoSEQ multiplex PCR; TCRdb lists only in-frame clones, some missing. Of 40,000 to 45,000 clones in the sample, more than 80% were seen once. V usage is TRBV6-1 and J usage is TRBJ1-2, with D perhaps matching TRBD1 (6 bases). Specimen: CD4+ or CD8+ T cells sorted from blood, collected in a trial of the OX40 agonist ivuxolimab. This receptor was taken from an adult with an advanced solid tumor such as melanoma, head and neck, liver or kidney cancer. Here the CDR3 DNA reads TGTGCCAGCAGTGAACTTTCCGGGACACCAATCTATGGCTACACCTTC. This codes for CASSELSGTPIYGYTF.